The 15 T cell receptor beta chains below come from one sample, sequenced in a study of T cells expressing NK-cell markers. From the 5' RACE reads, TCRdb lists one entry per CDR3 protein and no DNA. There are around 180,000 distinct CDR3 sequences in the sample, with around 21% held by the top ten. Sample: blood T cells: a sorted CD56 or NKG2C T cell subset, CD4+ or CD8+ T cells, or bulk PBMC T cells (not recorded which). These receptors all come from a man aged 18 to 69 in good health.

The chain combines TRBV20-1 with TRBJ1-6. The germline V gene encodes CDR1 DFQATT and CDR2 SNEGSKA (reference sequence). This CDR3 is built from 13 residues. The CDR3 sequence: CSAKTAGNSPLHF.

The chain joins TRBV28 to TRBJ2-1; the TRBD1 assignment by TCRdb is unverifiable without DNA. The germline CDR1 and CDR2 sequences are MDHEN and SYDVKM. The CDR3 is 19 amino acids. CDR3 in amino acids: CASSFYDRGHGSSYNEQFF.

The chain is built from TRBV28 and TRBJ2-5; the TCRdb call, TRBD2, lacks DNA for checking. The CDR3 runs to 15 residues. Germline CDR1 and CDR2: MDHEN and SYDVKM. CDR3 region: CASSPLAGGWETQYF.

The chain recombines TRBV7-8 with TRBJ1-1; lacking DNA, the TRBD1 call made by TCRdb goes unchecked. This CDR3 contains 12 residues. Germline CDR1 and CDR2: SGHVS and FQNEAQ. The CDR3 loop reads CASSFHRDGAFF.

This chain links TRBV28 with TRBJ1-1; TCRdb reports TRBD1, a call that lacks DNA to check it against. The CDR3 length is 16 residues. The germline V gene encodes CDR1 MDHEN and CDR2 SYDVKM. This chain's CDR3 is CASETDRDRLNTEAFF. Full variable domain (outside the CDR3, taken from reference TRBV28 and TRBJ1-1): DVKVTQSSRYLVKRTGEKVFLECVQDMDHENMFWYRQDPGLGLRLIYFSYDVKMKEKGDIPEGYSVSREKKERFSLILESASTNQTSMYLCASETDRDRLNTEAFFGQGTRLTVV.

The V and J genes are TRBV29-1 and TRBJ2-5; TCRdb picks TRBD1, but there is no DNA to check that call. The CDR3 totals 12 residues. Germline loops: CDR1 SQVTM, CDR2 ANQGSEA. Here the CDR3 reads CSVEQGEETQYF.

The chain couples TRBV10-3 to TRBJ2-5; TCRdb calls TRBD2, which cannot be checked without DNA. The CDR3 length is 15 residues. Germline values: CDR1 ENHRY, CDR2 SYGVKD. The CDR3 reads CAISDGASGQETQYF.

The V and J genes are TRBV15 and TRBJ1-1. CDR3 length: 14 amino acids. Germline lookup yields CDR1 LNHNV and CDR2 YYDKDF (reference sequence). This CDR3 is CATSRAGGEHEAFF.

This rearrangement joins TRBV11-2 to TRBJ1-1; the TRBD1 assignment by TCRdb is unverifiable without DNA. CDR3 length: 14 amino acids. Germline CDR1 reads SGHAT; CDR2 reads FQNNGV. The CDR3 protein is CASSQTGASTEAFF.

V usage is TRBV13 and J usage is TRBJ1-2; without DNA, the TCRdb call of TRBD1 cannot be checked. Per the germline V gene, CDR1 is PRHDT and CDR2 is FYEKMQ (reference sequence). The CDR3 is 16 residues long. CDR3 amino acids: CASSLGVEQGEAGYTF.

The rearrangement uses TRBV15 and TRBJ2-2; TCRdb designates TRBD1, a call that cannot be tested without DNA. Looked up from germline, CDR1 is LNHNV and CDR2 is YYDKDF (reference sequence). The CDR3 is 16 residues long. The CDR3 region is CATSRVPGQGTGELFF.

The chain carries TRBV12-3 or TRBV12-4 and TRBJ1-1; the D gene TCRdb calls, TRBD1, cannot be checked with no DNA. The CDR3 contains 14 residues. This CDR3 reads CASSAGQMSTEAFF.

The rearrangement joins TRBV6-1 to TRBJ1-4; TCRdb's assignment of TRBD1 cannot be checked, as there is no DNA. Germline loops: CDR1 MNHNS, CDR2 SASEGT. The CDR3 length is 14 residues. The CDR3 loop reads CASSIGTGTEKLFF.

The CDR3 loop is CASSEALGTNTGELFF. The V and J genes are TRBV2 and TRBJ2-2; as DNA is missing, the TRBD1 call by TCRdb cannot be tested. The CDR3 length is 16 residues. Per germline, CDR1 SNHLY and CDR2 FYNNEI.

The CDR3 protein is CASSFHPDRGWHEQYF. J is TRBJ2-7 and V is TRBV27; the D call of TRBD1 rests on TCRdb alone, since no DNA is present to check it. The length of the CDR3 is 16 residues. The germline V gene encodes CDR1 MNHEY and CDR2 SMNVEV (reference sequence).